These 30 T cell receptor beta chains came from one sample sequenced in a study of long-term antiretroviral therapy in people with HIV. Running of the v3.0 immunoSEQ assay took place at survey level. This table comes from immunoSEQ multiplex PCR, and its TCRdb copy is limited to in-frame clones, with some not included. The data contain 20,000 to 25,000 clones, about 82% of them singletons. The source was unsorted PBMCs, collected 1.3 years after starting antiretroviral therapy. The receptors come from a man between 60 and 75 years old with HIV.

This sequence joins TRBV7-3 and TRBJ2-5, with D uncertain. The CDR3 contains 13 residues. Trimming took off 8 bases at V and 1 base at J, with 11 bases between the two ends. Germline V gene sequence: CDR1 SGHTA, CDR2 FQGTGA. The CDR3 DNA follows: TGTGCCAGCGCCAGGTCCTTCCAAGAGACCCAGTACTTC. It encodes CASARSFQETQYF.

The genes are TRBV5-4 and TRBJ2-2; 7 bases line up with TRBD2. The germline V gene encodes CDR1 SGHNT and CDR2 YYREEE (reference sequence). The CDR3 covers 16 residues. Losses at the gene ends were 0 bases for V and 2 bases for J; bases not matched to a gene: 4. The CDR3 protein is CASSLGSGVNTGELFF. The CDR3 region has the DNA TGTGCCAGCAGCTTGGGAAGCGGGGTCAACACCGGGGAGCTGTTTTTT. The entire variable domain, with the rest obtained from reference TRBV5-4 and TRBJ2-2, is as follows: ETGVTQSPTHLIKTRGQQVTLRCSSQSGHNTVSWYQQALGQGPQFIFQYYREEENGRGNFPPRFSGLQFPNYSSELNVNALELDDSALYLCASSLGSGVNTGELFFGEGSRLTVL.

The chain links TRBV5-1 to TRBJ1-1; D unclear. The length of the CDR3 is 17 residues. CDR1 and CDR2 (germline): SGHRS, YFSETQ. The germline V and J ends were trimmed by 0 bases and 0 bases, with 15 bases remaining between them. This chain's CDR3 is CASSLDSPWSMNTEAFF. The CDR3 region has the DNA TGCGCCAGCAGCTTGGACTCTCCGTGGAGCATGAACACTGAAGCTTTCTTT. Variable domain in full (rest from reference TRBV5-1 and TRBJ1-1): KAGVTQTPRYLIKTRGQQVTLSCSPISGHRSVSWYQQTPGQGLQFLFEYFSETQRNKGNFPGRFSGRQFSNSRSEMNVSTLELGDSALYLCASSLDSPWSMNTEAFFGQGTRLTVV.

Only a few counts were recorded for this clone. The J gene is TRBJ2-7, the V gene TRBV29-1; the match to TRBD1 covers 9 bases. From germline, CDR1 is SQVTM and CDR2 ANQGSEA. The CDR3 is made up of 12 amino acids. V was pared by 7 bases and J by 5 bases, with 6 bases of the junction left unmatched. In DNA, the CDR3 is TGCAGCGGCTTACAGGGGGCTAACGAGCAGTACTTC. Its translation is CSGLQGANEQYF.

The CDR3 sequence: CASSFFGRSEQYF. In nucleotides, the CDR3 is TGTGCCAGCAGTTTCTTCGGCAGAAGCGAGCAGTACTTC. This chain connects TRBV27 to TRBJ2-7, with no clear D. Germline CDR1 MNHEY, CDR2 SMNVEV (reference sequence). V lost 3 bases and J lost 6, with 12 bases in between. CDR3 length: 13 amino acids.

CDR3 region: CASSEVVLGSYEQYF. Here the CDR3 DNA reads TGTGCCAGCAGTGAAGTTGTCCTCGGCTCCTACGAGCAGTACTTC. The V call is TRBV2, the J call TRBJ2-7, with D unclear. The CDR3 has 15 residues. Germline V gene sequence: CDR1 SNHLY, CDR2 FYNNEI. Trimming took off 1 base at V and 0 bases at J, with 10 bases between the two ends. The full variable domain, rest sourced from reference TRBV2 and TRBJ2-7, is EPEVTQTPSHQVTQMGQEVILRCVPISNHLYFYWYRQILGQKVEFLVSFYNNEISEKSEIFDDQFSVERPDGSNFTLKIRSTKLEDSAMYFCASSEVVLGSYEQYFGPGTRLTVT.

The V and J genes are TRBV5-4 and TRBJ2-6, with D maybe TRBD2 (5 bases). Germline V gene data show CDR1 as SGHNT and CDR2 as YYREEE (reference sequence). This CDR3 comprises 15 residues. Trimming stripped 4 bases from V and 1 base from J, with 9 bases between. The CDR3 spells CASSGPGSGANVLTF. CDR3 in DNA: TGTGCCAGCAGCGGGCCGGGATCTGGGGCCAACGTCCTGACTTTC.

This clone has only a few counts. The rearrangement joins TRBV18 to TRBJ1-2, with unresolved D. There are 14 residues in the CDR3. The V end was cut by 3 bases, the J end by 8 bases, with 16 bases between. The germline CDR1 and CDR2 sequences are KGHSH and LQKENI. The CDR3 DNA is TGTGCCAGCTCACCGAGTGGACCTATAGGGGGCTACACCTTC. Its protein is CASSPSGPIGGYTF. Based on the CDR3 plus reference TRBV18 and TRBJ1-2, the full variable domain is NAGVMQNPRHLVRRRGQEARLRCSPMKGHSHVYWYRQLPEEGLKFMVYLQKENIIDESGMPKERFSAEFPKEGPSILRIQQVVRGDSAAYFCASSPSGPIGGYTFGSGTRLTVV.

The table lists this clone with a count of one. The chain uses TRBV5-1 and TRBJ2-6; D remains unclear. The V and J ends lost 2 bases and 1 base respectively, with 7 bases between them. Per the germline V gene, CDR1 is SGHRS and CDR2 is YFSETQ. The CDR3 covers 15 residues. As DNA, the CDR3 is TGCGCCAGCAGCTTCATAGAATCTGGGGCCAACGTCCTGACTTTC. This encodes CASSFIESGANVLTF.

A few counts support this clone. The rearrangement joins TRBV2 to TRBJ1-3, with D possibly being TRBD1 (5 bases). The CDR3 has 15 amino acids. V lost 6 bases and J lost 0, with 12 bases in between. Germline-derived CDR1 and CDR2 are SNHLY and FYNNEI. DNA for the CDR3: TGTGCCAGCAGCGCGGTGGGGGGCTCTGGAAACACCATATATTTT. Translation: CASSAVGGSGNTIYF.

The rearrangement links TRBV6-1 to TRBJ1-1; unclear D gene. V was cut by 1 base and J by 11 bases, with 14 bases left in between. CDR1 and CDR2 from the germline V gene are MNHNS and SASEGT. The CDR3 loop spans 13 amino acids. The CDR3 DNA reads TGTGCCAGCAGTGAAGGGCAGTATCTGTGGGCTTTCTTT. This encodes CASSEGQYLWAFF.

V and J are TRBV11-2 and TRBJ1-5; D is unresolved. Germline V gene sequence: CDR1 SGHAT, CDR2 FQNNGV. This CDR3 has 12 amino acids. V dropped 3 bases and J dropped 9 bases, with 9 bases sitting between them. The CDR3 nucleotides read TGTGCCAGCAGCTTCCCCGAAGGGCCCCAGCATTTT. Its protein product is CASSFPEGPQHF.

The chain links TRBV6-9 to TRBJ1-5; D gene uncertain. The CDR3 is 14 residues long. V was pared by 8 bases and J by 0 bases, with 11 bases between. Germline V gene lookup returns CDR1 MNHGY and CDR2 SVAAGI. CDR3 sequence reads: CASHEQYSNQPQHF. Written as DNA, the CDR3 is TGTGCCAGCCACGAACAGTATAGCAATCAGCCCCAGCATTTT.

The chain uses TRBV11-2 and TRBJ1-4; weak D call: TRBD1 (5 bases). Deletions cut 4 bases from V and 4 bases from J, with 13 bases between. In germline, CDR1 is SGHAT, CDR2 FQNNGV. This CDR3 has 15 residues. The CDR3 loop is CASSSFLRGNEKLFF. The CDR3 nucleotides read TGTGCCAGCAGCTCCTTCTTGAGGGGTAATGAAAAACTGTTTTTT.

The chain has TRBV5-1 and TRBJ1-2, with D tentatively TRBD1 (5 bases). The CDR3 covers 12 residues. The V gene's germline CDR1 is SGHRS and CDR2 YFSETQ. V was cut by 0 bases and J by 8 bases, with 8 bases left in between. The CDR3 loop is CASSLGQTGYTF. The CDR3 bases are TGCGCCAGCAGCTTGGGACAGACCGGCTACACCTTC.

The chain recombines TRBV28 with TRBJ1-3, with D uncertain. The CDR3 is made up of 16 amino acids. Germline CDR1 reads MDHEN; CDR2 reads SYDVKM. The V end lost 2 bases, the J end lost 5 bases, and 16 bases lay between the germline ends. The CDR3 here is CASSLILGASRNTIYF. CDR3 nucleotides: TGTGCCAGCAGTTTAATTCTTGGCGCGTCACGAAACACCATATATTTT.

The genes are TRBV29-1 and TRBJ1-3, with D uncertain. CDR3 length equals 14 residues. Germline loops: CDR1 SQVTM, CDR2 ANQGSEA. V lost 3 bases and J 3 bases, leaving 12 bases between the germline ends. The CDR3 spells CSVEGNLGGNTIYF. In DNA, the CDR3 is TGCAGCGTTGAGGGTAATTTGGGTGGAAACACCATATATTTT.

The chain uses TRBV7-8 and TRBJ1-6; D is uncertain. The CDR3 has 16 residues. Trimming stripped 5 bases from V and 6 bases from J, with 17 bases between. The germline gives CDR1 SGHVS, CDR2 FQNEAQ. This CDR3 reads CASSASFREFNSPLHF. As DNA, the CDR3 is TGTGCCAGCAGCGCGAGCTTCAGAGAATTTAATTCACCCCTCCACTTT.

The CDR3 sequence: CASSHTGGGGEQYF. The CDR3 DNA is TGTGCCAGCAGCCACACAGGGGGTGGGGGCGAGCAGTACTTC. J is TRBJ2-7 and V is TRBV7-8; 8 bases are a match to TRBD1. Germline V gene lookup returns CDR1 SGHVS and CDR2 FQNEAQ. The V and J ends lost 5 bases and 6 bases, in that order; junction bases with no gene match: 9. The CDR3 totals 14 residues.

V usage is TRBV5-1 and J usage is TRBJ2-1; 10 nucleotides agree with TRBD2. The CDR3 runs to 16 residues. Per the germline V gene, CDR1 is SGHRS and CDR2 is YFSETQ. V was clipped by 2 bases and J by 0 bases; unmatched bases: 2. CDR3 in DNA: TGCGCCAGCAGCTTAGCGGGGGGGAACTCCTACAATGAGCAGTTCTTC. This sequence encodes CASSLAGGNSYNEQFF.

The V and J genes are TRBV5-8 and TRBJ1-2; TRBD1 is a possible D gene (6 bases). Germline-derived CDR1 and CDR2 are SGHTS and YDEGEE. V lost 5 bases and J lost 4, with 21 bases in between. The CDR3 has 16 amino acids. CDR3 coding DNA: TGTGCCAGCAGTTCGCTCCTGGACAGACCGCTCTATGGCTACACCTTC. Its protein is CASSSLLDRPLYGYTF.

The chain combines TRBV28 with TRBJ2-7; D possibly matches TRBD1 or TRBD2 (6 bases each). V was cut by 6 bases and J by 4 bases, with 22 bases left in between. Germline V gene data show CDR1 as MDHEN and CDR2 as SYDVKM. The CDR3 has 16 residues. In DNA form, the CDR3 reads TGTGCCAGCAGCCCCACGGGGGCTAGTGGTGGGTACGAGCAGTACTTC. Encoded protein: CASSPTGASGGYEQYF.

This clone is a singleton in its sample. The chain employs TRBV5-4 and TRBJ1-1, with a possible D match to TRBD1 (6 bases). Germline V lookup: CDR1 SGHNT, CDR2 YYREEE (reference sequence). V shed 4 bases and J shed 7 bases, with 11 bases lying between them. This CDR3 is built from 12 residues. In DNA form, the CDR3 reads TGTGCCAGCAGCGGGACACCGGATGAAGCTTTCTTT. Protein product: CASSGTPDEAFF.

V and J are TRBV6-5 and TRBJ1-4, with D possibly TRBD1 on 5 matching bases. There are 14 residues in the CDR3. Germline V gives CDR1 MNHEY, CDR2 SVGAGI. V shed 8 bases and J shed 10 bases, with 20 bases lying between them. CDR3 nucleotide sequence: TGTGCCAGCCGTCGGGGCGCGGGGGACGGAAAACTGTTTTTT. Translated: CASRRGAGDGKLFF.

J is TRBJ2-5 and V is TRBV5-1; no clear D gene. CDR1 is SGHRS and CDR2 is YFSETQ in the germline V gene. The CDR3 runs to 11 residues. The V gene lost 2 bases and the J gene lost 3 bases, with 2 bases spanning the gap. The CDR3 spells CASSFEETQYF. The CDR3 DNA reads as TGCGCCAGCAGCTTCGAAGAGACCCAGTACTTC.

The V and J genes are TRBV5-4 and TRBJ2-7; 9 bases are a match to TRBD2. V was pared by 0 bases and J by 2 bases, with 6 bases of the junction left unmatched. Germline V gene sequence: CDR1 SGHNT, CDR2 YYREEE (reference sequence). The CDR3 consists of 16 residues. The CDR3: CASSLDPSGMAYEQYF. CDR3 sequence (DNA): TGTGCCAGCAGCTTGGACCCTAGCGGGATGGCCTACGAGCAGTACTTC.

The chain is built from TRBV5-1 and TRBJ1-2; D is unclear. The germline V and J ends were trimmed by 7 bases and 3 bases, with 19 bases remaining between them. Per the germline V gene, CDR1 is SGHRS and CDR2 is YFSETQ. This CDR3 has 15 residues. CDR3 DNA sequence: TGCGCCAGCGCCGCTAACCCGACGGAAGACTATGGCTACACCTTC. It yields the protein CASAANPTEDYGYTF.

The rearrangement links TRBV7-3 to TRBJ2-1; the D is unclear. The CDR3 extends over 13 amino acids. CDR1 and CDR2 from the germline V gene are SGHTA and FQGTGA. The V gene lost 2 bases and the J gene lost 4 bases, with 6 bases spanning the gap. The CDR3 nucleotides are TGTGCCAGCAGCTTACTCCAGTACAATGAGCAGTTCTTC. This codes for CASSLLQYNEQFF.

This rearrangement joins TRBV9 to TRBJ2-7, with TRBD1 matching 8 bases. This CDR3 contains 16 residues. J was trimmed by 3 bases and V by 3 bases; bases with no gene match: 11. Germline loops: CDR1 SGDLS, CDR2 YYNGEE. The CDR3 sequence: CASSAHRGTGGYEQYF. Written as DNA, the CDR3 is TGTGCCAGCAGCGCCCACCGCGGAACAGGGGGCTACGAGCAGTACTTC. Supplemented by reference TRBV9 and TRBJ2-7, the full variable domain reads DSGVTQTPKHLITATGQRVTLRCSPRSGDLSVYWYQQSLDQGLQFLIQYYNGEERAKGNILERFSAQQFPDLHSELNLSSLELGDSALYFCASSAHRGTGGYEQYFGPGTRLTVT.

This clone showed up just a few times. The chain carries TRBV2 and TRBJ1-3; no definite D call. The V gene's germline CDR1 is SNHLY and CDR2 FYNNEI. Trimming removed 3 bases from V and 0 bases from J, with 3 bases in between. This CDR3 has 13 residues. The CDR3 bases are TGTGCCAGCAGTGACAGCTCTGGAAACACCATATATTTT. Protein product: CASSDSSGNTIYF. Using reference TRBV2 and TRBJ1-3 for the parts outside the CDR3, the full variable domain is EPEVTQTPSHQVTQMGQEVILRCVPISNHLYFYWYRQILGQKVEFLVSFYNNEISEKSEIFDDQFSVERPDGSNFTLKIRSTKLEDSAMYFCASSDSSGNTIYFGEGSWLTVV.